This T cell receptor (beta chain) was documented in a study of blood T cell repertoires in COVID-19. For the study at large: The cDNA or gDNA used as material had been derived from T cells, B-cell-depleted T cells, or PBMCs.

CDR1 and CDR2 (germline): MNHEY, SMNVEV (reference sequence). V lost 6 bases to trimming and J lost 2 bases, with 17 bases between them. The CDR3 length is 15 residues. Original methodology: Estimation of nucleated cell counts was performed using reference gene primer amplification. The table came from immunoSEQ multiplex PCR; TCRdb's copy has only in-frame clones and leaves some out. V and J calls and clone size are given by that table; D and trimming were obtained from the DNA. Here the sample spans more than 350,000 clones, around nine tenths being singletons. The gene calls are TRBV27 and TRBJ2-7; TRBD1 might be the D (5 bases). This receptor was identified in a young woman who had been exposed to COVID-19. Sequencing was carried out using PBMCs or T cells enriched from blood (not recorded which). The CDR3 sequence is CASSPRTSAAYEQYF. The CDR3 DNA reads TGTGCCAGCAGCCCACGGACATCCGCAGCCTACGAGCAGTACTTC.